Listed below are T cell receptor beta chains from one sample, sequenced in a study of OX40 agonist ivuxolimab in advanced cancers. The assay was immunoSEQ multiplex PCR, and TCRdb's table has in-frame clones only and misses some. This sample yields tens of thousands of clones, of which 86% are seen a single time; approximately 0.72% belongs to the top ten. The input for sequencing was CD4+ or CD8+ T cells sorted from blood, taken in a trial of the OX40 agonist ivuxolimab. These receptors were obtained from an adult with an advanced solid tumor such as melanoma, head and neck, liver or kidney cancer. The CDR3 runs from the conserved cysteine through the conserved F or W. A D gene is named only where the DNA matches it firmly. Clone size appears in some rows only: once, few, many, or a class for an expanded clone.

j_call clone_size v_call d_call cdr3_aa cdr3_nt
TRBJ1-3 - TRBV7-2 - CASSSPGNTIYF TGTGCCAGCAGCTCACCGGGAAACACCATATATTTT
TRBJ2-5 - TRBV30 TRBD2 CAWSPATSLWEETQYF TGTGCCTGGAGTCCAGCGACTAGCTTATGGGAAGAGACCCAGTACTTC
TRBJ1-1 - TRBV29-1 - CSARGGTTNTEAFF TGCAGCGCGAGGGGGGGGACGACGAACACTGAAGCTTTCTTT
TRBJ2-6 - TRBV28 TRBD2 CASSPEAGGSSGANVLTF TGTGCCAGCAGTCCGGAGGCGGGGGGCAGCTCTGGGGCCAACGTCCTGACTTTC
TRBJ2-3 - TRBV4-3 TRBD2 CASSQLAGGSSTDTQYF TGCGCCAGCAGCCAACTAGCGGGGGGGTCTAGCACAGATACGCAGTATTTT
TRBJ1-1 - TRBV5-4 - CASSVTGRNTEAFF TGTGCCAGCAGCGTGACAGGCAGGAACACTGAAGCTTTCTTT
TRBJ1-4 - TRBV19 TRBD1 CASRTGGAKEKLFF TGTGCCAGCAGAACAGGGGGCGCAAAAGAAAAACTGTTTTTT
TRBJ2-5 - TRBV5-1 TRBD2 CASSSAGGEETQYF TGCGCCAGCAGCTCCGCCGGGGGGGAAGAGACCCAGTACTTC
TRBJ1-1 - TRBV6-6 TRBD1 CASSYPDRGDTEAFF TGTGCCAGCAGTTATCCTGACAGGGGGGACACTGAAGCTTTCTTT
TRBJ2-1 once TRBV10-1 TRBD1 CASRQAGTGDYNEQFF TGCGCCAGCCGGCAGGCTGGGACAGGGGATTACAATGAGCAGTTCTTC
TRBJ2-7 - TRBV5-1 TRBD1 CASRPGQVTYEQYF TGCGCCAGCAGACCTGGACAGGTTACCTACGAGCAGTACTTC
TRBJ2-2 - TRBV19 - CASTLMASNTGELFF TGTGCCAGTACCCTAATGGCATCTAACACCGGGGAGCTGTTTTTT
TRBJ2-3 - TRBV18 TRBD2 CASSPRTSGITDTQYF TGTGCCAGCTCACCGCGGACTAGCGGGATCACAGATACGCAGTATTTT
TRBJ2-1 - TRBV5-1 - CASSLVRGNEQFF TGCGCCAGCAGCTTGGTCCGGGGCAATGAGCAGTTCTTC
TRBJ1-1 - TRBV14 - CASSQETGIGTEAFF TGTGCCAGCAGCCAAGAAACAGGGATAGGCACTGAAGCTTTCTTT
TRBJ1-1 medium-sized TRBV5-4 - CASSLVQGAEAFF TGTGCCAGCAGCTTGGTTCAGGGAGCTGAAGCTTTCTTT
TRBJ1-2 - TRBV9 - CASSVVRSGGYTF TGTGCCAGCAGCGTGGTCAGGTCCGGTGGCTACACCTTC
TRBJ1-1 few TRBV28 - CASSLRAGTVF TGTGCCAGCAGTTTAAGGGCAGGGACCGTATTT
TRBJ1-1 - TRBV4-1 TRBD1 CASSPVDRAAEAFF TGCGCCAGCAGCCCCGTGGACAGGGCCGCTGAAGCTTTCTTT
TRBJ2-7 - TRBV11-3 - CASSFWTRSYEQYF TGTGCCAGCAGCTTTTGGACACGATCCTACGAGCAGTACTTC
TRBJ2-7 - TRBV19 TRBD1 CASRGGTGGNGEQYF TGTGCCAGTAGGGGAGGGACAGGGGGTAACGGCGAGCAGTACTTC
TRBJ1-6 few TRBV10-2 - CASSETLGARPSSYNSPLHF TGCGCCAGCAGTGAGACCCTAGGCGCTAGGCCGAGCTCCTATAATTCACCCCTCCACTTT
TRBJ2-7 - TRBV7-9 TRBD2 CASSTTSGSLAAQYF TGTGCCAGCAGCACAACTAGCGGGAGCCTGGCGGCGCAGTACTTC
TRBJ2-2 - TRBV4-3 TRBD1 CASSPRTGRNTGELFF TGCGCCAGCAGCCCTAGGACAGGAAGAAACACCGGGGAGCTGTTTTTT
TRBJ2-7 - TRBV6-6 - CASRKHYEQYF TGTGCCAGCAGGAAACATTACGAGCAGTACTTC
TRBJ1-2 - TRBV5-1 - CASFDSSYGYTF TGCGCCAGTTTTGATTCCAGCTATGGCTACACCTTC
TRBJ1-2 - TRBV28 - CASSGVNYGYTF TGTGCCAGCAGTGGAGTTAACTATGGCTACACCTTC
TRBJ2-7 - TRBV5-1 TRBD2 CASSSERSTSRFYYEQYF TGCGCCAGCAGCTCTGAAAGGTCGACTAGCAGATTCTACTACGAGCAGTACTTC
TRBJ1-2 - TRBV7-9 TRBD1 CASSLTGTGGYGYTF TGTGCCAGCAGCTTAACTGGGACAGGGGGCTATGGCTACACCTTC